These T cell receptor beta chains were read from a single sample in a study of CD8 T cells in ankylosing spondylitis. TCRdb re-analysed the 5' RACE reads in MiXCR, keeping a single row per CDR3 protein. The sample contains more than 400,000 distinct CDR3 sequences, approximately 5.3% of which appear only once. Sequenced sample: blood, either unsorted or a sorted T cell fraction (not recorded which). These receptors were obtained from a male donor with ankylosing spondylitis. The CDR3 runs from the conserved cysteine through the conserved F or W. D genes are given only for firm matches. The listing skips clone size in some rows; elsewhere it reads once, few, many or a size class.

clone_size: many
d_call: -
j_call: TRBJ1-1
v_call: TRBV6-5
cdr3_nt: TGTGCCAGCAGTTACATGGGGGTGACCTCCACTGAAGCTTTCTTT
cdr3_aa: CASSYMGVTSTEAFF

clone_size: many
d_call: -
j_call: TRBJ2-2
v_call: TRBV5-1
cdr3_nt: TGCGCCAGCAGCTTAGTCGGGCTCGGGGAGCTGTTTTTT
cdr3_aa: CASSLVGLGELFF

clone_size: many
d_call: -
j_call: TRBJ1-4
v_call: TRBV7-2
cdr3_nt: TGTGCCAGCAGCTTTTACGCCACAGCCACGGAACTGTTTTTT
cdr3_aa: CASSFYATATELFF

clone_size: many
d_call: TRBD2
j_call: TRBJ2-3
v_call: TRBV5-1
cdr3_nt: TGCGCCAGCAGCTCGGGACTAGCGGCCCTACTCACAGATACGCAGTATTTT
cdr3_aa: CASSSGLAALLTDTQYF

clone_size: many
d_call: -
j_call: TRBJ2-7
v_call: TRBV7-2
cdr3_nt: TGTGCCAGCAGCTTAGGGGTATCAAATCCCTACGAGCAGTACTTC
cdr3_aa: CASSLGVSNPYEQYF

clone_size: many
d_call: -
j_call: TRBJ2-7
v_call: TRBV28
cdr3_nt: TGTGCCAGCAGTTTATTAGCCCGCGGCTACGAGCAGTACTTC
cdr3_aa: CASSLLARGYEQYF

clone_size: many
d_call: -
j_call: TRBJ2-1
v_call: TRBV6-5
cdr3_nt: TGTGCCAGCAGTACTCGGAGGCGGGGCTCCTACAATGAGCAGTTCTTC
cdr3_aa: CASSTRRRGSYNEQFF

clone_size: many
d_call: TRBD1
j_call: TRBJ1-6
v_call: TRBV6-1
cdr3_nt: TGTGCCAGCAGTGCCGGACAGGTCCCGGGTTCACCCCTCCACTTT
cdr3_aa: CASSAGQVPGSPLHF

clone_size: many
d_call: -
j_call: TRBJ1-1
v_call: TRBV20-1
cdr3_nt: TGCAGTGCTCACAGGGACTTAAACACTGAAGCTTTCTTT
cdr3_aa: CSAHRDLNTEAFF

clone_size: many
d_call: -
j_call: TRBJ2-7
v_call: TRBV20-1
cdr3_nt: TGCAGTGCTAGAATCGAAGGGTTTTCGCGGTACGAGCAGTACTTC
cdr3_aa: CSARIEGFSRYEQYF

clone_size: many
d_call: -
j_call: TRBJ2-1
v_call: TRBV7-9
cdr3_nt: TGTGCCAGCAGCCCTCGACTAGAAAGGGAGCAGTTCTTC
cdr3_aa: CASSPRLEREQFF

clone_size: many
d_call: TRBD1
j_call: TRBJ2-1
v_call: TRBV29-1
cdr3_nt: TGCAGCGTTGGACAGGGGTCCAATGAGCAGTTCTTC
cdr3_aa: CSVGQGSNEQFF

clone_size: few
d_call: TRBD1
j_call: TRBJ1-1
v_call: TRBV5-1
cdr3_nt: TGCGCCAGCAGCCTCTCAGGACAGGGGGGGTACACTGAAGCTTTCTTT
cdr3_aa: CASSLSGQGGYTEAFF

clone_size: many
d_call: TRBD2
j_call: TRBJ2-1
v_call: TRBV24-1
cdr3_nt: TGTGCCACCAGTGATGTTCTCTCTACTAGCGGGAGTATCTATGAGCAGTTCTTC
cdr3_aa: CATSDVLSTSGSIYEQFF

clone_size: many
d_call: -
j_call: TRBJ1-5
v_call: TRBV20-1
cdr3_nt: TGCAGTTCAAGGGGAGATAGCAATCAGCCCCAGCATTTT
cdr3_aa: CSSRGDSNQPQHF

clone_size: few
d_call: -
j_call: TRBJ1-3
v_call: TRBV15
cdr3_nt: TGTGCCACCAGCAAAACAGGGACTTCTGGAAACACCATATATTTT
cdr3_aa: CATSKTGTSGNTIYF

clone_size: many
d_call: TRBD1
j_call: TRBJ1-2
v_call: TRBV5-1
cdr3_nt: TGCGCCAGCAGCGTGCCGGGACAGGGAGGGTACGACTATGGCTACACCTTC
cdr3_aa: CASSVPGQGGYDYGYTF

clone_size: many
d_call: TRBD1
j_call: TRBJ1-2
v_call: TRBV20-1
cdr3_nt: TGCAGTGCACAGAGAGGGGGCTCGGGAGGCTACACCTTC
cdr3_aa: CSAQRGGSGGYTF

clone_size: few
d_call: -
j_call: TRBJ2-2
v_call: TRBV7-2
cdr3_nt: TGTGCCAGCAGCTTAGGTCCGGGGGCAGGGGCCGGGGAGCTGTTTTTT
cdr3_aa: CASSLGPGAGAGELFF

clone_size: few
d_call: TRBD2
j_call: TRBJ2-7
v_call: TRBV4-1
cdr3_nt: TGCGCCAGCAGCCAAGCGCCTAGCGGCTCCTACGAGCAGTACTTC
cdr3_aa: CASSQAPSGSYEQYF

clone_size: many
d_call: TRBD1
j_call: TRBJ1-2
v_call: TRBV10-3
cdr3_nt: TGTGCCATCAGTGATCCGGGACAGGGGAACTATGGCTACACCTTC
cdr3_aa: CAISDPGQGNYGYTF

clone_size: many
d_call: -
j_call: TRBJ2-1
v_call: TRBV9
cdr3_nt: TGTGCCAGCAGCGTAGCTTTAAGCTACAATGAGCAGTTCTTC
cdr3_aa: CASSVALSYNEQFF

clone_size: many
d_call: -
j_call: TRBJ2-3
v_call: TRBV6-2/TRBV6-3
cdr3_nt: TGTGCCAGCAGCCCCCAGGGCCGGGATACGCAGTATTTT
cdr3_aa: CASSPQGRDTQYF

clone_size: many
d_call: -
j_call: TRBJ1-2
v_call: TRBV7-2
cdr3_nt: TGTGCCAGCAGCACAATCGGACGGGGAAGAGATGGCTACACCTTC
cdr3_aa: CASSTIGRGRDGYTF

clone_size: many
d_call: -
j_call: TRBJ1-1
v_call: TRBV7-9
cdr3_nt: TGTGCCAGCATGAGTTGGGTGGCTGAAGCTTTCTTT
cdr3_aa: CASMSWVAEAFF

clone_size: many
d_call: -
j_call: TRBJ2-7
v_call: TRBV7-2
cdr3_nt: TGTGCCAGCAGGGGGTCACTGAGCGGCCCCAGCTCCTACGAGCAGTACTTC
cdr3_aa: CASRGSLSGPSSYEQYF

clone_size: -
d_call: TRBD2
j_call: TRBJ2-1
v_call: TRBV6-2/TRBV6-3
cdr3_nt: TGTGCCAGCAGTTCTAGCGGGTTCCCCTACAATGAGCAGTTCTTC
cdr3_aa: CASSSSGFPYNEQFF

clone_size: many
d_call: -
j_call: TRBJ1-3
v_call: TRBV5-1
cdr3_nt: TGCGCCAGCCGAGAGGAAGAAGAAAACACCATATATTTT
cdr3_aa: CASREEEENTIYF

clone_size: many
d_call: -
j_call: TRBJ1-1
v_call: TRBV10-2
cdr3_nt: TGCGCCAGCAGTCACGGTGGCAGGTTTGAAGCTTTCTTT
cdr3_aa: CASSHGGRFEAFF

clone_size: many
d_call: TRBD2
j_call: TRBJ2-1
v_call: TRBV18
cdr3_nt: TGTGCCAGCTCACTATCGGGAATAGCGGGATGGGAGCAGTTCTTC
cdr3_aa: CASSLSGIAGWEQFF

clone_size: many
d_call: -
j_call: TRBJ1-4
v_call: TRBV4-3
cdr3_nt: TGCGCCAGCAGCATAACCCTGGGGGTTAATGAAAAACTGTTTTTT
cdr3_aa: CASSITLGVNEKLFF

clone_size: -
d_call: TRBD2
j_call: TRBJ2-1
v_call: TRBV7-9
cdr3_nt: TGTGCCAGCAGCTTAGATCGGCGGGAGACTTATTACAATGAGCAGTTCTTC
cdr3_aa: CASSLDRRETYYNEQFF

clone_size: many
d_call: -
j_call: TRBJ2-1
v_call: TRBV10-3
cdr3_nt: TGTGCCATCAGGAGGGGGGGTTCCTACAATGAGCAGTTCTTC
cdr3_aa: CAIRRGGSYNEQFF

clone_size: many
d_call: -
j_call: TRBJ2-3
v_call: TRBV4-3
cdr3_nt: TGCGCCAGCAGCCAAGGACAGGGAGGGTACACAGATACGCAGTATTTT
cdr3_aa: CASSQGQGGYTDTQYF

clone_size: -
d_call: -
j_call: TRBJ2-1
v_call: TRBV30
cdr3_nt: TGTGCCTGGAGTCCTGAACCCGGGGCTAGCCGATACAATGAGCAGTTCTTC
cdr3_aa: CAWSPEPGASRYNEQFF

clone_size: many
d_call: TRBD2
j_call: TRBJ2-1
v_call: TRBV6-2/TRBV6-3
cdr3_nt: TGTGGGACTAGCGGTTCCTACAATGAGCAGTTCTTC
cdr3_aa: CGTSGSYNEQFF